This T cell receptor beta chain was sequenced in a study of CD8 T cells in ankylosing spondylitis. It was by quantitative 5'-RACE with molecular barcodes that TCR beta libraries were made. Each CDR3 protein gets one entry after TCRdb re-called the 5' RACE reads with MiXCR. The sample gives more than 150,000 distinct CDR3 sequences, about an eighth of which show up once; approximately 10% is in the top ten. This clonotype was counted only a few times. Its antigen is not identified. Regarding the study as a whole: A TCR beta motif of roughly 8 highly homologous variants appeared characteristic of ankylosing spondylitis blood. Peripheral blood samples showed relatively rare disease-linked clones, and these clones were CD8+. There was reportedly significant enrichment of clones that were disease-linked in matched ankylosing spondylitis synovial fluid.

Germline lookup yields CDR1 SQVTM and CDR2 ANQGSEA. Trimming took off 3 bases at V and 3 bases at J, with 11 bases between the two ends. This CDR3 has 13 amino acids. Input material: blood, either unsorted or a sorted T cell fraction (not recorded which). This chain joins TRBV29-1 and TRBJ1-2; the D gene is possibly TRBD1 (6 bases). This TCR derives from a female donor with ankylosing spondylitis or in good health (not recorded which). In DNA form, the CDR3 reads TGCAGCGTTGAGAGGGGGGCCGACTATGGCTACACCTTC. Its protein is CSVERGADYGYTF. The whole variable domain, remainder taken from reference TRBV29-1 and TRBJ1-2, is SAVISQKPSRDICQRGTSLTIQCQVDSQVTMMFWYRQQPGQSLTLIATANQGSEATYESGFVIDKFPISRPNLTFSTLTVSNMSPEDSSIYLCSVERGADYGYTFGSGTRLTVV.